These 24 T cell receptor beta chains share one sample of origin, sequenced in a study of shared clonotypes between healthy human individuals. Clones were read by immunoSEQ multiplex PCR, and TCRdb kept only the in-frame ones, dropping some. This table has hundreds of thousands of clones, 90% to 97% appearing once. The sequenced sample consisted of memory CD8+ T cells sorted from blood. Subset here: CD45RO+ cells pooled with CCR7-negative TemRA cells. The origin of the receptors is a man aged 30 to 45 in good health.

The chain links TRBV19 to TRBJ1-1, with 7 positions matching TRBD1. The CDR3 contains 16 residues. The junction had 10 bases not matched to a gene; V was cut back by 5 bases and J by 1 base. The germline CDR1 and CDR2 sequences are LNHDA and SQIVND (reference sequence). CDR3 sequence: CASSLHPGTENTEAFF. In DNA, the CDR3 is TGTGCCAGTAGTCTTCACCCCGGGACAGAGAACACTGAAGCTTTCTTT.

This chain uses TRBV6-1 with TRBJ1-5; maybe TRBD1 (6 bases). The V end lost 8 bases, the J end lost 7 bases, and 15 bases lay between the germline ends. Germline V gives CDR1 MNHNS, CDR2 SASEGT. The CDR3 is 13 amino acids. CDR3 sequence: CASESRGIQPQHF. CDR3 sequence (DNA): TGTGCCAGCGAGTCCAGGGGAATCCAGCCCCAGCATTTT.

The CDR3, as DNA: TGTGCCAGCAGCTTGTTAAGGGGCGCTGGAAACACCATATATTTT. Translating it yields CASSLLRGAGNTIYF. The chain employs TRBV5-6 and TRBJ1-3, with D possibly matching TRBD1 (5 bases). V shed 1 base and J shed 2 bases, with 10 bases lying between them. The CDR3 loop spans 15 amino acids. From germline, CDR1 is SGHDT and CDR2 YYEEEE.

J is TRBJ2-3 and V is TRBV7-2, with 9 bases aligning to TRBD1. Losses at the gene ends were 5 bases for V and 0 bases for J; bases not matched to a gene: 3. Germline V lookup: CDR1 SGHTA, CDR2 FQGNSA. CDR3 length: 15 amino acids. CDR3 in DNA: TGTGCCAGCAGCGAACAGGGGGCTAGCACAGATACGCAGTATTTT. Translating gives CASSEQGASTDTQYF. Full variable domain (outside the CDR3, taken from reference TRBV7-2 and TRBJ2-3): GAGVSQSPSNKVTEKGKDVELRCDPISGHTALYWYRQSLGQGLEFLIYFQGNSAPDKSGLPSDRFSAERTGGSVSTLTIQRTQQEDSAVYLCASSEQGASTDTQYFGPGTRLTVL.

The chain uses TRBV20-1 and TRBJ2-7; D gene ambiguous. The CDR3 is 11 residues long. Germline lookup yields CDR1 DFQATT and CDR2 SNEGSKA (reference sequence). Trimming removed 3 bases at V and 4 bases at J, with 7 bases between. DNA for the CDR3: TGCAGTGCTAGGGAGAAGTACGAGCAGTACTTC. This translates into CSAREKYEQYF.

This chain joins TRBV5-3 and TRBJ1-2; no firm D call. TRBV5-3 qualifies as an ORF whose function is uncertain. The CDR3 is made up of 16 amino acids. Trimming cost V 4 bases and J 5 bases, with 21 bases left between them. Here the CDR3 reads CARSVTHYDRHYGYTF. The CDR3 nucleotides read TGTGCCAGAAGCGTTACTCACTACGACCGGCATTATGGCTACACCTTC.

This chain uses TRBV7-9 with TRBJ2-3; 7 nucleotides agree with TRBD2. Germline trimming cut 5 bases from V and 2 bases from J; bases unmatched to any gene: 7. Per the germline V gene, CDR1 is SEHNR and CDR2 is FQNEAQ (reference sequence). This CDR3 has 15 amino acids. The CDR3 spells CASSKIREVTDTQYF. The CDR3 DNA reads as TGTGCCAGCAGCAAAATACGGGAGGTCACAGATACGCAGTATTTT.

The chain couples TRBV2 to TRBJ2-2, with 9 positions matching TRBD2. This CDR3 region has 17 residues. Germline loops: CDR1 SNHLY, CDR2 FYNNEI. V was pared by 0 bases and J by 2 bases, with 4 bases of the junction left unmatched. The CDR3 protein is CASSEASSGINTGELFF. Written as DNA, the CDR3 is TGTGCCAGCAGTGAAGCGTCTAGCGGGATAAACACCGGGGAGCTGTTTTTT.

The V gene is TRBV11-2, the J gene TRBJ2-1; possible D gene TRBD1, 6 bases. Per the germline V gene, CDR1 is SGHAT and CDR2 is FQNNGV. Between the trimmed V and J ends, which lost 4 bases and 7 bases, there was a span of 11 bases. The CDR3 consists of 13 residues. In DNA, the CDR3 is TGTGCCAGCAGCTCACGTACAGGGAATGAGCAGTTCTTC. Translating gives CASSSRTGNEQFF. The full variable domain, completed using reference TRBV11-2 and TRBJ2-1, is EAGVAQSPRYKIIEKRQSVAFWCNPISGHATLYWYQQILGQGPKLLIQFQNNGVVDDSQLPKDRFSAERLKGVDSTLKIQPAKLEDSAVYLCASSSRTGNEQFFGPGTRLTVL.

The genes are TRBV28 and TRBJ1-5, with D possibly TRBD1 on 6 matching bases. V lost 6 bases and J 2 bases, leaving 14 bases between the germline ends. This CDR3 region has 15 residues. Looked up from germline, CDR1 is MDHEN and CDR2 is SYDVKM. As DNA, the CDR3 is TGTGCCAGCAGGGCCAACAGGGATGGCAATCAGCCCCAGCATTTT. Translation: CASRANRDGNQPQHF.

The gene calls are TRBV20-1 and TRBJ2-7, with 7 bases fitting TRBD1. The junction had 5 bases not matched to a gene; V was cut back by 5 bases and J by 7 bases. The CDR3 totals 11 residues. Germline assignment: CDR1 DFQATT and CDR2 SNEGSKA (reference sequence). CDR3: CSAEDRVEQYF. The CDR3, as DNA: TGCAGTGCTGAAGACAGGGTTGAGCAGTACTTC.

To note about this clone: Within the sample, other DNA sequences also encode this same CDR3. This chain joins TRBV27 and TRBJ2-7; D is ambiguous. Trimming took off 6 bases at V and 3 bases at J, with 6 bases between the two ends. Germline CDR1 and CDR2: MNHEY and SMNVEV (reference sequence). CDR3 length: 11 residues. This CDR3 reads CASSRGYEQYF. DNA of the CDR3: TGTGCCAGCAGCCGAGGCTACGAGCAGTACTTC.

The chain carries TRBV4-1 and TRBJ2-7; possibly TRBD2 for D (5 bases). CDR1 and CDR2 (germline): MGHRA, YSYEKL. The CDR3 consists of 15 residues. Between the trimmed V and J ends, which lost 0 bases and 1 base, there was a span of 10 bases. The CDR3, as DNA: TGCGCCAGCAGCCAAGATGAGGGTTCTTCCTACGAGCAGTACTTC. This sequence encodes CASSQDEGSSYEQYF.

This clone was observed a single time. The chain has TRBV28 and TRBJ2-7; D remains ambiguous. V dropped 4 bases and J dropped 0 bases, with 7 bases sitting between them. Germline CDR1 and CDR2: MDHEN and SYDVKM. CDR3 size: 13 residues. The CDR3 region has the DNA TGTGCCAGCAGTTCTGGGGACTCCTACGAGCAGTACTTC. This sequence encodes CASSSGDSYEQYF.

The CDR3 loop is CASRLTVEKLFF. In DNA, the CDR3 is TGTGCCAGCAGGTTGACGGTCGAAAAACTGTTTTTT. The J gene is TRBJ1-4, the V gene TRBV5-8, with no clear D. V was trimmed by 5 bases and J by 8 bases, leaving 10 bases between them. This CDR3 is 12 amino acids long. Germline CDR1 reads SGHTS; CDR2 reads YDEGEE.

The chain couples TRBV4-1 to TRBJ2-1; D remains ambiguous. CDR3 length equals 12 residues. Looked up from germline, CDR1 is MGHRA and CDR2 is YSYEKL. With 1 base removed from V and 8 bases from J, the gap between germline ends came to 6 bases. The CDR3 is CASSQVYDEQFF. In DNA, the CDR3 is TGCGCCAGCAGCCAAGTATACGATGAGCAGTTCTTC.

CDR3 in DNA: TGTGCCAGCAGTCCCTATCGGACACCTTATAGCAATCAGCCCCAGCATTTT. Its translation: CASSPYRTPYSNQPQHF. The rearrangement uses TRBV27 and TRBJ1-5, with D perhaps matching TRBD1 (5 bases). CDR3 length: 17 amino acids. The germline gives CDR1 MNHEY, CDR2 SMNVEV (reference sequence). Trimming cost V 5 bases and J 0 bases, with 17 bases left between them.

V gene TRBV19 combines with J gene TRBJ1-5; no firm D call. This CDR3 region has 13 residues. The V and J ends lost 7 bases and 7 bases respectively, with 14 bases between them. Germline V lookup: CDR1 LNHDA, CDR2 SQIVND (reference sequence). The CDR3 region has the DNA TGTGCCAGTAAGACGGCCAATGGCCAGCCCCAGCATTTT. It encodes CASKTANGQPQHF.

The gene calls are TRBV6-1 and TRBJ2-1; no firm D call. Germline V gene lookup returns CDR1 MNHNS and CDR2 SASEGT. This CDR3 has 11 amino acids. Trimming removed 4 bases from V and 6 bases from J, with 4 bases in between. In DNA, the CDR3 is TGTGCCAGCAGTGGATTCAATGAGCAGTTCTTC. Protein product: CASSGFNEQFF.

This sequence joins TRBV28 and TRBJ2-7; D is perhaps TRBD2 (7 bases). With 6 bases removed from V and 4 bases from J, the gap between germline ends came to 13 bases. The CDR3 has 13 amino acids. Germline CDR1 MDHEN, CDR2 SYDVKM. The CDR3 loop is CASRRGATYEQYF. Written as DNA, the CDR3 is TGTGCCAGCAGACGGGGGGCGACATACGAGCAGTACTTC.

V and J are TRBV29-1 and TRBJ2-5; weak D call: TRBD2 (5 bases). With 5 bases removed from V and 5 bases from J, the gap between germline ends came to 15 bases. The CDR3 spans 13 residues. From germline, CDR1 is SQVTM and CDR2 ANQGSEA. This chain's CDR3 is CSVNGDWWETQYF. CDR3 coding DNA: TGCAGCGTTAACGGGGATTGGTGGGAGACCCAGTACTTC.

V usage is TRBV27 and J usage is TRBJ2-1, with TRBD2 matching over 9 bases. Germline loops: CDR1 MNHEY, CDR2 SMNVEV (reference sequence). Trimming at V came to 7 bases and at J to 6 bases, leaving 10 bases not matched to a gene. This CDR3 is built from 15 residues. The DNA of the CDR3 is TGTGCCAGCAATAACCGACTAGCGGTTCGCAATGAGCAGTTCTTC. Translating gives CASNNRLAVRNEQFF.

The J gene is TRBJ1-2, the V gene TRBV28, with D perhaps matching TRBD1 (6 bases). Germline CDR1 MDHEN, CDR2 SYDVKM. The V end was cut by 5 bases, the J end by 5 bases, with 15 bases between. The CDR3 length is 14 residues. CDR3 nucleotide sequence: TGTGCCAGCAGTGGGGGCAGGGGCAAATATGGCTACACCTTC. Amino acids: CASSGGRGKYGYTF.

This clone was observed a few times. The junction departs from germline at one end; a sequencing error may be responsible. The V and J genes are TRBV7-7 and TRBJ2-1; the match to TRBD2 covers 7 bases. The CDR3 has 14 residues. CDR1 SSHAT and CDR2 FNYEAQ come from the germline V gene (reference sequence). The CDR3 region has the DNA TGTGCTAGCAGCTCAGGGAGGGGCGGGAATGAGCAGTTCTTC. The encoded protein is CASSSGRGGNEQFF.